This T cell receptor beta chain was sequenced during a study of CD8+CD57+ T cells in acquired aplastic anemia. All patients picked for sequencing had shown, by flow cytometry, an expansion of CD8+CD57+ cells. Profiling of TCR beta VDJ combinations and CDR3 sequences used genomic DNA as template. MiXCR was run by TCRdb on the reads, yielding one entry per CDR3 protein. The data hold under 350,000 distinct CDR3 sequences, with under 60% observed a single time. This clonotype was recorded at least ten times. Sequencing was carried out using sorted CD4+, CD8+, or CD8+CD57+ T cells (not recorded which) from PBMCs. The clonotype was recovered from a human donor with aplastic anemia.

For the CDR3, the DNA is TGTGCCAGCAGCTTGAGGACAGGGGGGCAGTATTTT. Encoded protein: CASSLRTGGQYF. The V call is TRBV7-8, the J call TRBJ2-3, with 10 nucleotides matching TRBD1. From germline, CDR1 is SGHVS and CDR2 FQNEAQ. The ends lost 3 bases at V and 11 bases at J; junction bases unmatched: 2. CDR3 length: 12 residues.